Following are 25 T cell receptor beta chains from one sample sequenced in a study of cytomegalovirus exposure and HLA in healthy donors. The PCR had 60 Vbeta and 13 Jbeta primers. The data were produced by immunoSEQ multiplex PCR, yet TCRdb's version contains in-frame clones alone and is incomplete. The table records around 100,000 clones, about 80% of them present only once. Sequenced sample: PBMCs. The source of these receptors is a woman aged 25 to 39 in good health and CMV-seropositive.

The CDR3 loop is CASSLAGTNAYEQYF. CDR3 nucleotide sequence: TGCGCCAGCAGCTTGGCCGGGACTAACGCCTACGAGCAGTACTTC. The rearrangement links TRBV5-1 to TRBJ2-7, with 7 bases lining up with TRBD2. J gave up 2 bases and V 0 bases, and 5 bases lay outside the gene matches. The CDR3 loop spans 15 amino acids. Germline CDR1 SGHRS, CDR2 YFSETQ.

This rearrangement joins TRBV11-3 to TRBJ1-5, with D possibly being TRBD1 (6 bases). The V gene lost 0 bases and the J gene lost 4 bases, with 19 bases spanning the gap. CDR3 size: 18 residues. Per the germline V gene, CDR1 is SGHNT and CDR2 is YENEEA. CDR3 loop: CASSLEGQNTNKNQPQHF. CDR3 nucleotide sequence: TGTGCCAGCAGCTTAGAAGGACAGAACACGAACAAGAATCAGCCCCAGCATTTT.

The CDR3 reads CASSLYGSSYNSPLHF. CDR3 in DNA: TGCGCCAGCAGCTTGTATGGGAGCTCCTATAATTCACCCCTCCACTTT. V is TRBV5-1 and J is TRBJ1-6; D uncertain. Trimming removed 1 base at V and 0 bases at J, with 8 bases between. The germline gives CDR1 SGHRS, CDR2 YFSETQ. This CDR3 contains 16 residues.

This chain links TRBV29-1 with TRBJ1-4; the D is unclear. CDR1 is SQVTM and CDR2 is ANQGSEA in the germline V gene. Trimming removed 5 bases from V and 7 bases from J, with 17 bases in between. CDR3 size: 14 residues. This CDR3 reads CSVRIGTEGEKLFF. CDR3 DNA sequence: TGCAGCGTTCGGATCGGAACCGAGGGTGAAAAACTGTTTTTT.

The chain joins TRBV6-6 to TRBJ1-2; D call uncertain. Per germline, CDR1 MNHNY and CDR2 SVGAGI (reference sequence). V lost 10 bases and J lost 3, with 9 bases in between. The CDR3 contains 11 residues. The CDR3 loop is CATRFDYGYTF. The CDR3 DNA sequence: TGTGCCACCCGGTTCGACTATGGCTACACCTTC.

This rearrangement joins TRBV7-2 to TRBJ2-7, with 10 bases matching TRBD2. CDR3 size: 14 residues. Germline loops: CDR1 SGHTA, CDR2 FQGNSA. Unmatched junction bases numbered 0, after V lost 2 bases and J lost 2 bases. The CDR3 here is CASSLSGRAYEQYF. The CDR3, as DNA: TGTGCCAGCAGCTTAAGCGGGAGGGCCTACGAGCAGTACTTC. Looking up the rest from reference TRBV7-2 and TRBJ2-7 gives the full variable domain: GAGVSQSPSNKVTEKGKDVELRCDPISGHTALYWYRQSLGQGLEFLIYFQGNSAPDKSGLPSDRFSAERTGGSVSTLTIQRTQQEDSAVYLCASSLSGRAYEQYFGPGTRLTVT.

In this sample, this clone turned up a few times. The chain has TRBV6-6 and TRBJ1-1; D gene ambiguous. This CDR3 spans 14 amino acids. V dropped 0 bases and J dropped 0 bases, with 5 bases sitting between them. The V gene's germline CDR1 is MNHNY and CDR2 SVGAGI (reference sequence). CDR3 residues: CASSYSAMNTEAFF. CDR3 nucleotides: TGTGCCAGCAGTTACTCGGCAATGAACACTGAAGCTTTCTTT.

The V and J genes are TRBV4-1 and TRBJ2-1; TRBD2 aligns across 16 bases. Germline CDR1 is MGHRA and CDR2 is YSYEKL. V lost 0 bases, J lost 9 bases, and 2 bases stayed unmatched. The CDR3 has 16 residues. The chain's CDR3 is CASSQEGLAGGPEQFF. CDR3 DNA sequence: TGCGCCAGCAGCCAAGAGGGACTAGCGGGGGGGCCTGAGCAGTTCTTC.

The chain couples TRBV9 to TRBJ2-7; 8 nucleotides align to TRBD2. Germline values: CDR1 SGDLS, CDR2 YYNGEE. The ends lost 3 bases at V and 4 bases at J; junction bases unmatched: 6. The CDR3 length is 14 residues. As DNA, the CDR3 is TGTGCCAGCAGCGACGGGACTAGACCGTACGAGCAGTACTTC. It specifies CASSDGTRPYEQYF.

This clone was picked up one time. The V gene is TRBV19, the J gene TRBJ1-1, with 10 bases lining up with TRBD1. Germline trimming cut 5 bases from V and 0 bases from J; bases unmatched to any gene: 0. The length of the CDR3 is 14 residues. Looked up from germline, CDR1 is LNHDA and CDR2 is SQIVND (reference sequence). CDR3 in amino acids: CASSGTGVNTEAFF. DNA for the CDR3: TGTGCCAGTAGTGGGACAGGGGTGAACACTGAAGCTTTCTTT.

CDR3 bases: TGTGCCAGCAGTGGGACAGAGTACAATGAGCAGTTCTTC. Amino acids: CASSGTEYNEQFF. The V gene is TRBV6-4, the J gene TRBJ2-1; D may be TRBD1 (6 bases). The CDR3 covers 13 residues. In germline, CDR1 is MRHNA, CDR2 SNTAGT. The V and J ends lost 4 bases and 4 bases respectively, with 8 bases between them.

This clone has just a few counts. V usage is TRBV18 and J usage is TRBJ1-1; tentative D call: TRBD1 (6 bases). Trimming stripped 10 bases from V and 4 bases from J, with 16 bases between. The CDR3 runs to 13 residues. Germline loops: CDR1 KGHSH, CDR2 LQKENI. The CDR3, as DNA: TGTGCCACCCTCCGAGGGACATTCACTGAAGCTTTCTTT. Translating it yields CATLRGTFTEAFF.

The gene calls are TRBV5-1 and TRBJ2-3; D is perhaps TRBD2 (6 bases). CDR1 and CDR2 (germline): SGHRS, YFSETQ. The CDR3 totals 15 residues. V was trimmed by 2 bases and J by 3 bases, leaving 13 bases between them. The CDR3 DNA follows: TGCGCCAGCAGCTTTGTGTCTAGCGAAACAGATACGCAGTATTTT. Translation gives CASSFVSSETDTQYF.

This chain's CDR3 is CASSPGTGPNYGYTF. CDR3 in DNA: TGTGCCAGCTCACCTGGGACAGGCCCTAACTATGGCTACACCTTC. The chain uses TRBV18 and TRBJ1-2, with 8 bases identical to TRBD1. This CDR3 comprises 15 residues. Trimming removed 3 bases from V and 0 bases from J; junction bases left unmatched: 3. Germline V lookup: CDR1 KGHSH, CDR2 LQKENI. Full variable domain (rest looked up from reference TRBV18 and TRBJ1-2): NAGVMQNPRHLVRRRGQEARLRCSPMKGHSHVYWYRQLPEEGLKFMVYLQKENIIDESGMPKERFSAEFPKEGPSILRIQQVVRGDSAAYFCASSPGTGPNYGYTFGSGTRLTVV.

In this sample, this clone turned up a few times. This chain uses TRBV13 with TRBJ2-1, with 11 bases matching TRBD2. The CDR3 is made up of 17 amino acids. CDR1 is PRHDT and CDR2 is FYEKMQ in the germline V gene (reference sequence). With 4 bases clipped from V and 5 bases from J, the junction kept 10 bases outside the gene matches. Here the CDR3 DNA reads TGTGCCAGCAGCTCACGGCGGAGACTAGCGGGAAACAATGAGCAGTTCTTC. Amino acid sequence: CASSSRRRLAGNNEQFF.

V gene TRBV9 combines with J gene TRBJ1-5; D ambiguous. In germline, CDR1 is SGDLS, CDR2 YYNGEE. The CDR3 covers 14 residues. Trimming pared 4 bases from V and 6 bases from J, leaving 14 bases between. CDR3 coding DNA: TGTGCCAGCAGCACCGGGGATGGATCTCAGCCCCAGCATTTT. This translates into CASSTGDGSQPQHF. The full variable domain, in which reference TRBV9 and TRBJ1-5 provide the parts outside the CDR3, is DSGVTQTPKHLITATGQRVTLRCSPRSGDLSVYWYQQSLDQGLQFLIQYYNGEERAKGNILERFSAQQFPDLHSELNLSSLELGDSALYFCASSTGDGSQPQHFGDGTRLSIL.

The J gene is TRBJ1-1, the V gene TRBV27; 7 positions match TRBD1. CDR1 and CDR2 from the germline V gene are MNHEY and SMNVEV (reference sequence). V was clipped by 4 bases and J by 8 bases; unmatched bases: 7. CDR3 length equals 13 residues. The CDR3 protein is CASSYYGDSEAFF. As DNA, the CDR3 is TGTGCCAGCAGTTACTATGGGGACAGCGAAGCTTTCTTT.

V gene TRBV5-1 combines with J gene TRBJ2-1; D perhaps matches TRBD2 (5 bases). The V and J ends lost 0 bases and 9 bases respectively, with 10 bases between them. In germline, CDR1 is SGHRS, CDR2 YFSETQ. The CDR3 covers 13 residues. The CDR3: CASSLALGSEQFF. Here the CDR3 DNA reads TGCGCCAGCAGCTTGGCCCTAGGGAGTGAGCAGTTCTTC.

The gene calls are TRBV6-1 and TRBJ1-5; D perhaps matches TRBD1 (5 bases). The V end lost 3 bases, the J end lost 4 bases, and 10 bases lay between the germline ends. Germline loops: CDR1 MNHNS, CDR2 SASEGT. The CDR3 consists of 14 residues. Here the CDR3 DNA reads TGTGCCAGCAGTGAGGGTAGGGGAAATCAGCCCCAGCATTTT. Residues: CASSEGRGNQPQHF.

This chain connects TRBV19 to TRBJ2-2, with 10 positions matching TRBD1. The CDR3 spans 15 residues. CDR1 and CDR2 (germline): LNHDA, SQIVND (reference sequence). The V segment lost 6 bases and the J segment 5 bases; nucleotides outside the gene matches: 6. CDR3: CASSTRTGGTGELFF. The CDR3 coding sequence is TGTGCCAGTAGCACGCGGACAGGGGGAACCGGGGAGCTGTTTTTT.

This chain links TRBV5-1 with TRBJ2-1, with a weak D call TRBD2 (7 bases). This CDR3 has 16 residues. V was trimmed by 0 bases and J by 0 bases, leaving 10 bases between them. CDR1 SGHRS and CDR2 YFSETQ come from the germline V gene. CDR3 coding DNA: TGCGCCAGCAGCTTGGGGGGGGGCGACTCCTACAATGAGCAGTTCTTC. Its protein is CASSLGGGDSYNEQFF.

This clone appeared a single time. The chain combines TRBV2 with TRBJ2-5; 7 bases are shared with TRBD1. The J call may be incorrect, as the DNA end agrees better with TRBJ2-7. CDR1 is SNHLY and CDR2 is FYNNEI in the germline V gene. The CDR3 covers 15 residues. The CDR3 DNA reads TGTGCCAGCAGTGGTGCCCCGGGGACAGTCTACGAGCAGTACTTC. Translation gives CASSGAPGTVYEQYF.

Details on this clone: An end of the junction differs from the germline gene, which may be a read error. Distinct nucleotide sequences in the sample also encode this CDR3. The chain employs TRBV27 and TRBJ1-1; no firm D call. Germline CDR1 is MNHEY and CDR2 is SMNVEV (reference sequence). The CDR3 extends over 19 amino acids. The CDR3 DNA sequence: TGTGCCAGCAGTTCGAGAACTAGTGGAGGGTCATCGATGAACACTGAAGCCTTCTTT. It specifies CASSSRTSGGSSMNTEAFF.

This chain links TRBV30 with TRBJ1-2, with D uncertain. The CDR3 runs 10 residues. Germline V gene lookup returns CDR1 GTSNPN and CDR2 SVGIG (reference sequence). V lost 5 bases to trimming and J lost 5 bases, with 6 bases between them. The CDR3 here is CAWGSYGYTF. For the CDR3, the DNA is TGTGCCTGGGGGAGTTATGGCTACACCTTC. Together with reference TRBV30 and TRBJ1-2, the CDR3 gives the full variable domain: SQTIHQWPATLVQPVGSPLSLECTVEGTSNPNLYWYRQAAGRGLQLLFYSVGIGQISSEVPQNLSASRPQDRQFILSSKKLLLSDSGFYLCAWGSYGYTFGSGTRLTVV.

V and J are TRBV10-3 and TRBJ2-3, with D perhaps TRBD2 (5 bases). Trimming removed 5 bases at V and 1 base at J, with 7 bases between. The CDR3 contains 13 residues. Germline V gene lookup returns CDR1 ENHRY and CDR2 SYGVKD. The CDR3 sequence: CAISYGGTDTQYF. The DNA of the CDR3 is TGTGCCATCAGTTACGGGGGCACAGATACGCAGTATTTT.